This record looks at one T cell receptor beta chain sequence and its context. This sample was included in a study of shared clonotypes between healthy human individuals. CDR3 length equals 16 residues. Germline V gives CDR1 SGHTA, CDR2 FQGTGA. After removal of 2 bases from V and 0 bases from J, the junction contained 1 base not matched to a gene. Sequenced by immunoSEQ multiplex PCR; TCRdb stores in-frame clones only, minus some. The sample has some 2.3 million clones, just over 90% seen once. The receptor's source is a man between 18 and 29 years old in good health. Some clones in this sample may be carry-over from other donors' samples. The gene calls are TRBV7-3 and TRBJ2-3, with 11 positions matching TRBD2. The sequencing sample was made of naive CD4+ T cells from PBMCs. The subset is: CD45RA+ positively selected. The CDR3 DNA follows: TGTGCCAGCAGCTTACCTAGCGGGAGGAGCACAGATACGCAGTATTTT. Translating gives CASSLPSGRSTDTQYF.